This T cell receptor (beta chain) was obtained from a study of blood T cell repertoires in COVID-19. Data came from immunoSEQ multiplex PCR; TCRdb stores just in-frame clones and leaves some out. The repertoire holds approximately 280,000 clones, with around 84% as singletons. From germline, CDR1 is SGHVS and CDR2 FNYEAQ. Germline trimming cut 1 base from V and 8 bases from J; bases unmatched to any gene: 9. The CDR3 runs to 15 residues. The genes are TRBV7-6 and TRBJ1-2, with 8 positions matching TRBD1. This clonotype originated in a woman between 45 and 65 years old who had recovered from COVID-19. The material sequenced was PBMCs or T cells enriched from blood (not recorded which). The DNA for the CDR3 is TGTGCCAGCAGCTTAGGGCCAGGGGGCGCAGACGGCTACACCTTC. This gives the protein CASSLGPGGADGYTF.